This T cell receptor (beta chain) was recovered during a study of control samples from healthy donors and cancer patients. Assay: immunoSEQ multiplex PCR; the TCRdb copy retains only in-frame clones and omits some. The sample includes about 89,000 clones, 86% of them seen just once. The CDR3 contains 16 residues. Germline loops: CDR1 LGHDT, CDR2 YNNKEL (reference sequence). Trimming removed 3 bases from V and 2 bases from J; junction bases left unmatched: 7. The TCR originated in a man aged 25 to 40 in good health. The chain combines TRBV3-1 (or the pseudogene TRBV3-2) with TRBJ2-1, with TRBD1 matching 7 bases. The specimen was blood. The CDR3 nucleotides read TGTGCCAGCAGCCACCCGACAGGGCAGACCTACAATGAGCAGTTCTTC. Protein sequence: CASSHPTGQTYNEQFF.